Below, 7 T cell receptor beta chains from the same sample are listed, as sequenced in a study of blood T cell repertoires in COVID-19. Libraries were prepared by immunoSEQ multiplex PCR; TCRdb keeps only in-frame clonotypes and omits some of them. The table shows around 150,000 clones, with under 90% occurring only once. Sequenced sample: PBMCs or T cells enriched from blood (not recorded which). The receptors come from a man aged 45 to 65 who had recovered from COVID-19.

This chain uses TRBV7-2 with TRBJ2-1, with 11 positions matching TRBD2. CDR1 and CDR2 (germline): SGHTA, FQGNSA. The ends lost 4 bases at V and 4 bases at J; junction bases unmatched: 9. CDR3 length: 17 amino acids. Written as DNA, the CDR3 is TGTGCCAGCAGCTCCCGAGTCTCTAGCGGGGGGTACAATGAGCAGTTCTTC. Amino acids: CASSSRVSSGGYNEQFF.

The chain links TRBV12-3 or TRBV12-4 to TRBJ2-5, with D possibly being TRBD2 (5 bases). CDR3 length: 13 residues. V was pared by 3 bases and J by 5 bases, with 10 bases between. The CDR3 region has the DNA TGTGCCAGCAGTTTGAGCGGCTCTGAGACCCAGTACTTC. This gives the protein CASSLSGSETQYF.

The gene calls are TRBV5-1 and TRBJ2-6; 9 positions agree with TRBD2. The CDR3 contains 15 residues. Trimming took 7 bases from V and 1 from J; bases not matched to a gene: 3. Germline CDR1 and CDR2: SGHRS and YFSETQ. CDR3 in amino acids: CASGSGGSGANVLTF. The CDR3 DNA reads TGCGCCAGCGGAAGCGGGGGGTCTGGGGCCAACGTCCTGACTTTC.

V gene TRBV27 combines with J gene TRBJ2-7; 9 nucleotides agree with TRBD1. V trimming: 5 bases; J trimming: 5 bases; junction bases outside the gene matches: 7. CDR1 and CDR2 (germline): MNHEY, SMNVEV (reference sequence). CDR3 length equals 14 residues. CDR3 sequence reads: CASSRDRVDHEQYF. The CDR3 DNA is TGTGCCAGCAGTAGGGACAGGGTGGACCACGAGCAGTACTTC.

The chain couples TRBV5-6 to TRBJ1-2; D possibly corresponds to TRBD1 (6 bases). Per the germline V gene, CDR1 is SGHDT and CDR2 is YYEEEE. Deletions cut 6 bases from V and 5 bases from J, with 17 bases between. There are 14 residues in the CDR3. The CDR3 is CASTKNGQLYGYTF. DNA of the CDR3: TGTGCCAGCACCAAAAACGGACAGCTTTATGGCTACACCTTC.

J is TRBJ1-6 and V is TRBV4-1; tentatively, D is TRBD1 (5 bases). The CDR3 is 17 residues long. Trimming took off 0 bases at V and 7 bases at J, with 16 bases between the two ends. CDR1 and CDR2 from the germline V gene are MGHRA and YSYEKL. The CDR3 region has the DNA TGCGCCAGCAGCCAAGATTGGGGAGGGGCTGGGAATTCACCCCTCCACTTT. Its translation is CASSQDWGGAGNSPLHF.

The chain carries TRBV7-6 and TRBJ2-1, with D uncertain. Germline-derived CDR1 and CDR2 are SGHVS and FNYEAQ. V was clipped by 0 bases and J by 3 bases, with 9 bases between them. The CDR3 covers 15 residues. The CDR3 is CASSLAEIDYNEQFF. The CDR3 coding sequence is TGTGCCAGCAGCTTAGCGGAGATTGACTACAATGAGCAGTTCTTC.